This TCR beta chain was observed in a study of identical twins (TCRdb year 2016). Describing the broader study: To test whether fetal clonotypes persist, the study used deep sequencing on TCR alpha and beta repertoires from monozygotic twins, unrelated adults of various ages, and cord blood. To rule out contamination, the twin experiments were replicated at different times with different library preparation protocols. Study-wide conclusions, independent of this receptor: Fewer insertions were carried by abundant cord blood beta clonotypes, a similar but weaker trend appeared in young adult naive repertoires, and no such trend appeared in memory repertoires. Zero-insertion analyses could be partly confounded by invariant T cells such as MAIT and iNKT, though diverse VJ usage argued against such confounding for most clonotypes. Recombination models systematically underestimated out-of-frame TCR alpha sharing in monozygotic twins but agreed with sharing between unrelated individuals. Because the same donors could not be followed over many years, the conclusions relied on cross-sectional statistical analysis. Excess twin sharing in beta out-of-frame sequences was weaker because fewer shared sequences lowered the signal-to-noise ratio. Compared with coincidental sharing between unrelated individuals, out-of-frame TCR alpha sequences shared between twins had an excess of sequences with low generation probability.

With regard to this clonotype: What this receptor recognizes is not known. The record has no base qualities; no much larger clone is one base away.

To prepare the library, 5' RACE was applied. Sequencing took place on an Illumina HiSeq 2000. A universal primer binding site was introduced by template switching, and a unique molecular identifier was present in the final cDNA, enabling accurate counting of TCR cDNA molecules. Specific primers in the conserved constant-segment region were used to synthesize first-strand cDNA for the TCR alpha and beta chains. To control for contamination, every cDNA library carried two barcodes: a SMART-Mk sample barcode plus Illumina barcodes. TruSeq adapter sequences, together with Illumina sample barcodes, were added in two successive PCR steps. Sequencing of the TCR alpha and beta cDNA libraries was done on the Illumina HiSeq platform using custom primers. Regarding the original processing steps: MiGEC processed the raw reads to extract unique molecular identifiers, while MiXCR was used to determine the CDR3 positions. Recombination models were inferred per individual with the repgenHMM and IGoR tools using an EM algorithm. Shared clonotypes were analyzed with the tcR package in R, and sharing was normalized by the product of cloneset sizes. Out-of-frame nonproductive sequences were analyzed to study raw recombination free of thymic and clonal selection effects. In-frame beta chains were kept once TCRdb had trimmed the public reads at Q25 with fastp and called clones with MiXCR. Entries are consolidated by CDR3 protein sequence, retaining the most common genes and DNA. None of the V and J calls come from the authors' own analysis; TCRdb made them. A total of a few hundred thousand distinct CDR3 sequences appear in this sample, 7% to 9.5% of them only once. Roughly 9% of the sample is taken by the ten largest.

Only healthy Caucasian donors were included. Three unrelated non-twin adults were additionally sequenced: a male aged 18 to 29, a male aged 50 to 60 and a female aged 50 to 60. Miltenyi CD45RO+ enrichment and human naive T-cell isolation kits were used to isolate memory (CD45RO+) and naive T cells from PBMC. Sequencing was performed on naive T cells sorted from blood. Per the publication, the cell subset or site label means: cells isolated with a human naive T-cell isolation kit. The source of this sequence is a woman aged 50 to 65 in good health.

The CDR3: CASTTAEGYQPQHF. The DNA is as follows: TGTGCCAGCACGACAGCGGAGGGGTATCAGCCCCAGCATTTT. In this chain, TRBV12-3 or TRBV12-4 is recombined with TRBJ1-5, with TRBD1 as a weak D call on 5 bases. Its CDR3 holds 14 amino acids, cysteine through phenylalanine. The DNA shown is the 42-base CDR3, in frame from base 1. V sheds 7 bases and J sheds 5 bases, leaving 15 bases between their ends.